This T cell receptor beta chain was sequenced for a study of T cell responses to AZD1222 COVID-19 vaccine. Comment on this clone: The antigen is unknown.

The study, taken as a whole, reports: Seropositive AZD1222 recipients at baseline numbered only 6 or 7.

Generated by immunoSEQ multiplex PCR, the TCRdb table keeps only in-frame clones and is missing some. The sample has around 200,000 clones; 70% to 90% are singletons. Germline CDR1 is LGHNA and CDR2 is YNFKEQ. CDR3 length: 17 amino acids. The J segment lost 0 bases and the V segment lost 0 bases, leaving 6 bases of the junction unmatched. Sequenced material: peripheral blood, taken 28 days after the second AZD1222 dose. The receptor was isolated from an adult who received the AZD1222 COVID-19 vaccine. The chain recombines TRBV4-2 with TRBJ2-3; 7 bases align to TRBD1. The CDR3 sequence: CASSQDRDRASTDTQYF. The CDR3 DNA reads TGTGCCAGCAGCCAAGACCGAGACAGGGCTAGCACAGATACGCAGTATTTT.